These 8 T cell receptor beta chains were all obtained from the same sample, sequenced in a study of glioma-infiltrating T cells. Using RNA template, CDR3s of TCR alpha and beta were amplified with iRepertoire arm-PCR. MiXCR, applied by TCRdb to the multiplex PCR reads, yields one record per CDR3 protein. The sample has some 190,000 distinct CDR3 sequences, around 30% seen once; the top ten hold 20%. The material sequenced was glioma tissue, nonneoplastic brain tissue, or PBMCs (not recorded which). The receptor set was obtained from a human donor with low-grade glioma or glioblastoma, undergoing nonglioma brain surgery, or in good health (not recorded which).

CDR3 DNA: TGCGCCAGCAGCTTGTACCCGGCGACTAATGAAAAACTGTTTTTT. This encodes CASSLYPATNEKLFF. The chain has TRBV5-1 and TRBJ1-4; D is unclear. CDR1 and CDR2 from the germline V gene are SGHRS and YFSETQ. The germline V and J ends were trimmed by 1 base and 2 bases, with 9 bases remaining between them. This CDR3 is built from 15 residues.

This clonotype was recorded at least ten times. The rearrangement links TRBV7-6 to TRBJ2-2, with 7 bases identical to TRBD1. V shed 4 bases and J 8 bases; nucleotides not matched to a gene: 4. The CDR3 extends over 13 amino acids. Germline CDR1 reads SGHVS; CDR2 reads FNYEAQ. Here the CDR3 DNA reads TGTGCCAGCAGCTCGACAGGGTTTGGGGAGCTGTTTTTT. This sequence encodes CASSSTGFGELFF.

As regards this clonotype: No conserved phenylalanine or tryptophan ends this CDR3, so it is likely a read error. The limits of the CDR3 on the DNA are not certain, so only TCRdb's listed CDR3 is given. The V call is TRBV6-2 or TRBV6-3, the J call TRBJ1-2; the D call in the table, TRBD1, was not verified against the DNA. 13 amino acids form the CDR3, both terminal residues included. Germline V gives CDR1 MNHEY, CDR2 SVGEGT. The CDR3 is CASSRQFNYGYTV.

This clonotype was seen many times. The CDR3 sequence is CASSPAGYEQYF. The CDR3 bases are TGTGCCAGCTCACCAGCCGGGTACGAGCAGTACTTC. The chain links TRBV18 to TRBJ2-7; no definite D call. CDR3 length equals 12 residues. Per germline, CDR1 KGHSH and CDR2 LQKENI. V lost 2 bases and J lost 4, with 6 bases in between. Based on the CDR3 plus reference TRBV18 and TRBJ2-7, the full variable domain is NAGVMQNPRHLVRRRGQEARLRCSPMKGHSHVYWYRQLPEEGLKFMVYLQKENIIDESGMPKERFSAEFPKEGPSILRIQQVVRGDSAAYFCASSPAGYEQYFGPGTRLTVT.

This chain uses TRBV30 with TRBJ1-1; D remains ambiguous. V lost 0 bases and J lost 3, with 8 bases in between. The CDR3 consists of 13 residues. In germline, CDR1 is GTSNPN, CDR2 SVGIG (reference sequence). CDR3 sequence: CAWSVQQYTEAFF. CDR3 DNA: TGTGCCTGGAGTGTACAACAGTACACTGAAGCTTTCTTT.

This clonotype has a count of ten or more. The genes are TRBV6-1 and TRBJ2-5; D is unresolved. Germline CDR1 and CDR2: MNHNS and SASEGT. This CDR3 has 16 amino acids. V shed 5 bases and J shed 3 bases, with 19 bases lying between them. In DNA form, the CDR3 reads TGTGCCAGCAGTTCTCACAGTGATGACCCTAAAGAGACCCAGTACTTC. Residues: CASSSHSDDPKETQYF.

CDR3 sequence (DNA): TGTGCCAGTAGTCCTTCCTCCGGGACTGGGGAGACCCAGTACTTC. It yields the protein CASSPSSGTGETQYF. The chain combines TRBV19 with TRBJ2-5, with D tentatively TRBD2 (6 bases). Germline assignment: CDR1 LNHDA and CDR2 SQIVND (reference sequence). Trimming shortened V by 5 bases and J by 5 bases, and 18 bases separated the two germline ends. The CDR3 is 15 amino acids.

This clonotype occurred many times. The J gene is TRBJ2-5, the V gene TRBV2, with 7 bases that match TRBD2. V lost 9 bases, J lost 2 bases, and 15 bases stayed unmatched. Germline V lookup: CDR1 SNHLY, CDR2 FYNNEI. The CDR3 has 16 amino acids. The CDR3 is CASPSTSTSRQETQYF. Here the CDR3 DNA reads TGTGCCAGTCCCAGCACGTCGACTAGCCGTCAAGAGACCCAGTACTTC.